The 31 T cell receptor beta chains below were found in one sample sequenced in a study of cytomegalovirus exposure and HLA in healthy donors. PCR amplification relied on 60 Vbeta primers (plus 13 Jbeta primers). Assay: immunoSEQ multiplex PCR; the TCRdb copy retains only in-frame clones and omits some. Of roughly 100,000 clones in the sample, around four fifths were seen once. The sequenced sample consisted of PBMCs. The receptors shown here come from a man aged 25 to 40 in good health and CMV-seronegative.

This clone was counted once. The chain joins TRBV18 to TRBJ2-1; 11 positions match TRBD2. CDR3 length equals 20 residues. Germline loops: CDR1 KGHSH, CDR2 LQKENI. Trimming cost V 3 bases and J 0 bases; bases outside gene matches: 13. CDR3 coding DNA: TGTGCCAGCTCACCTTTCCCGGGACTAGCGGACGCACCCTCCTACAATGAGCAGTTCTTC. It specifies CASSPFPGLADAPSYNEQFF.

The chain joins TRBV5-8 to TRBJ1-1, with D unclear. CDR3 length equals 15 residues. V lost 0 bases, J lost 7 bases, and 16 bases lay in between. Germline V gene sequence: CDR1 SGHTS, CDR2 YDEGEE. The CDR3, as DNA: TGTGCCAGCAGCTTGGTTCCGGGGTTGGTGGGTGAAGCTTTCTTT. Translated, it gives CASSLVPGLVGEAFF. Supplemented by reference TRBV5-8 and TRBJ1-1, the full variable domain reads EAGVTQSPTHLIKTRGQQATLRCSPISGHTSVYWYQQALGLGLQFLLWYDEGEERNRGNFPPRFSGRQFPNYSSELNVNALELEDSALYLCASSLVPGLVGEAFFGQGTRLTVV.

The CDR3 loop reads CAISAGTGAFEQYF. Here the CDR3 DNA reads TGTGCCATCAGCGCCGGGACAGGGGCATTCGAGCAGTACTTC. This chain links TRBV10-3 with TRBJ2-5; 10 bases line up with TRBD1. The end of the DNA aligns better with TRBJ2-7, so the J call may be wrong. The CDR3 has 14 amino acids. Germline loops: CDR1 ENHRY, CDR2 SYGVKD.

V gene TRBV29-1 combines with J gene TRBJ2-7, with a possible D match to TRBD2 (5 bases). The V end lost 6 bases, the J end lost 3 bases, and 9 bases lay between the germline ends. Germline-derived CDR1 and CDR2 are SQVTM and ANQGSEA. The CDR3 totals 11 residues. CDR3 sequence (DNA): TGCAGCGTGCGGGTCTACTACGAGCAGTACTTC. Translation gives CSVRVYYEQYF.

The chain joins TRBV4-3 to TRBJ2-3, with D hard to call. The germline V and J ends were trimmed by 0 bases and 3 bases, with 10 bases remaining between them. The V gene's germline CDR1 is LGHNA and CDR2 YSLEER. The CDR3 contains 15 residues. The CDR3 nucleotides read TGCGCCAGCAGCCAAGATTTCCAGGTAACAGATACGCAGTATTTT. Amino acids: CASSQDFQVTDTQYF.

The chain carries TRBV5-5 and TRBJ2-2; 10 positions match TRBD1. J was trimmed by 5 bases and V by 0 bases; bases with no gene match: 4. From germline, CDR1 is SGHKS and CDR2 YYEKEE (reference sequence). The CDR3 totals 16 residues. CDR3 sequence reads: CASSLAGTGVTGELFF. CDR3 coding DNA: TGTGCCAGCAGCTTGGCCGGGACAGGGGTGACCGGGGAGCTGTTTTTT.

This clone was found a few times. The V call is TRBV4-1, the J call TRBJ1-5, with D possibly TRBD1 on 5 matching bases. V lost 5 bases and J 1 base, leaving 18 bases between the germline ends. The germline V gene encodes CDR1 MGHRA and CDR2 YSYEKL. The CDR3 is 17 amino acids. The CDR3 here is CASSLSMGGRSNQPQHF. CDR3 in DNA: TGCGCCAGCAGCTTATCAATGGGGGGAAGAAGCAATCAGCCCCAGCATTTT.

The chain is built from TRBV7-9 and TRBJ2-1; TRBD2 matches at 8 bases. The CDR3 length is 15 residues. Germline lookup yields CDR1 SEHNR and CDR2 FQNEAQ (reference sequence). The J segment lost 5 bases and the V segment lost 2 bases, leaving 5 bases of the junction unmatched. The CDR3, as DNA: TGTGCCAGCAGCTTAACAGCGGGAGCTCACAATGAGCAGTTCTTC. Protein sequence: CASSLTAGAHNEQFF.

The chain employs TRBV2 and TRBJ2-5; 8 positions agree with TRBD1. The CDR3 contains 12 residues. V gave up 10 bases and J gave up 4 bases; unmatched junction bases: 5. Per the germline V gene, CDR1 is SNHLY and CDR2 is FYNNEI. The CDR3 coding sequence is TGTGCCAACGGACAGGGCACAGAGACCCAGTACTTC. Protein product: CANGQGTETQYF.

V gene TRBV7-9 combines with J gene TRBJ1-2, with D tentatively TRBD1 (5 bases). The CDR3 extends over 17 amino acids. Germline lookup yields CDR1 SEHNR and CDR2 FQNEAQ (reference sequence). Trimming removed 5 bases at V and 3 bases at J, with 22 bases between. CDR3 loop: CASSASWAIKTDYGYTF. The CDR3 DNA reads as TGTGCCAGCAGCGCCTCTTGGGCTATAAAGACAGACTATGGCTACACCTTC.

The V and J genes are TRBV5-4 and TRBJ1-1, with D perhaps matching TRBD1 (6 bases). This CDR3 is 12 amino acids long. CDR1 and CDR2 from the germline V gene are SGHNT and YYREEE (reference sequence). The CDR3: CASSAGDAEAFF. The DNA for the CDR3 is TGTGCATCATCCGCAGGGGACGCTGAAGCTTTCTTT.

In its sample, this clone was seen once. For the CDR3, the DNA is TGTGCCAGCGTGAGAGGTGACACCGGGGAGCTGTTTTTT. Amino acids: CASVRGDTGELFF. The chain employs TRBV25-1 and TRBJ2-2; D gene uncertain. Between the trimmed V and J ends, which lost 8 bases and 3 bases, there was a span of 10 bases. The V gene's germline CDR1 is MGHDK and CDR2 SYGVNS. This CDR3 region has 13 residues.

CDR3 bases: TGCAGCGTGGACACAGGGGGCCGTGGTGCAAAACTGTTTTTT. Encoded protein: CSVDTGGRGAKLFF. V usage is TRBV29-1 and J usage is TRBJ1-4, with 9 bases matching TRBD1. The CDR3 is made up of 14 amino acids. Trimming removed 6 bases from V and 10 bases from J; junction bases left unmatched: 12. From germline, CDR1 is SQVTM and CDR2 ANQGSEA.

This chain connects TRBV27 to TRBJ2-3, with D hard to call. Germline V gene sequence: CDR1 MNHEY, CDR2 SMNVEV (reference sequence). CDR3 size: 12 residues. Trimming left V 6 bases short and J 2 bases short, with 6 bases between. The CDR3 coding sequence is TGTGCCAGCAGCTTCTCCACAGATACGCAGTATTTT. It is translated as CASSFSTDTQYF.

The rearrangement joins TRBV4-1 to TRBJ2-2; 9 bases fit TRBD1. With V trimmed by 3 bases and J by 1 base, 0 bases remained unmatched. CDR3 length: 15 residues. CDR1 and CDR2 from the germline V gene are MGHRA and YSYEKL. The CDR3 region is CASSQGQGNTGELFF. Here the CDR3 DNA reads TGCGCCAGCAGCCAGGGACAGGGGAACACCGGGGAGCTGTTTTTT.

This chain joins TRBV27 and TRBJ2-5; 10 nucleotides agree with TRBD1. CDR3 length: 16 amino acids. V was clipped by 5 bases and J by 5 bases; unmatched bases: 11. Germline V gene lookup returns CDR1 MNHEY and CDR2 SMNVEV (reference sequence). CDR3 sequence: CASSPHRDRGGETQYF. CDR3 nucleotides: TGTGCCAGCAGTCCCCACCGGGACAGGGGCGGGGAGACCCAGTACTTC.

The V gene is TRBV7-9, the J gene TRBJ2-1, with 10 nucleotides matching TRBD2. The CDR3 sequence is 15 residues long. Looked up from germline, CDR1 is SEHNR and CDR2 is FQNEAQ (reference sequence). The V and J ends lost 5 bases and 4 bases, in that order; junction bases with no gene match: 5. DNA for the CDR3: TGTGCCAGCAGCCCGAGGACTAGCGGATACAATGAGCAGTTCTTC. Protein: CASSPRTSGYNEQFF.

The J gene is TRBJ2-1, the V gene TRBV4-3, with D possibly being TRBD1 (6 bases). The CDR3 consists of 16 residues. From germline, CDR1 is LGHNA and CDR2 YSLEER. V shed 4 bases and J shed 4 bases, with 17 bases lying between them. This chain's CDR3 is CASSLEVGQRYNEQFF. The DNA for the CDR3 is TGCGCCAGCAGCCTAGAGGTCGGACAGCGATACAATGAGCAGTTCTTC.

The gene calls are TRBV15 and TRBJ2-7, with 7 bases that match TRBD2. Germline V lookup: CDR1 LNHNV, CDR2 YYDKDF (reference sequence). This CDR3 comprises 14 residues. Unmatched junction bases numbered 2, after V lost 0 bases and J lost 3 bases. CDR3 bases: TGTGCCACCAGCAGAGAATCGGGGGGCTACGAGCAGTACTTC. The encoded protein is CATSRESGGYEQYF.

This chain connects TRBV4-1 to TRBJ2-1, with D possibly being TRBD2 (5 bases). The germline CDR1 and CDR2 sequences are MGHRA and YSYEKL. The CDR3 totals 14 residues. Trimming cost V 0 bases and J 4 bases, with 7 bases left between them. As DNA, the CDR3 is TGCGCCAGCAGCCAAGATAGCGTTTACAATGAGCAGTTCTTC. This codes for CASSQDSVYNEQFF.

In this sample, this clone turned up a few times. V and J are TRBV6-5 and TRBJ2-3; D perhaps matches TRBD2 (6 bases). The CDR3 covers 14 residues. Trimming cost V 11 bases and J 6 bases, with 21 bases left between them. Germline V gives CDR1 MNHEY, CDR2 SVGAGI. The CDR3 DNA sequence: TGTGCCGGGGCCCGAGCGGGTCCGGGGGATACGCAGTATTTT. It codes for CAGARAGPGDTQYF.

The V and J genes are TRBV5-6 and TRBJ2-5; D is possibly TRBD1 (6 bases). With the DNA end fitting TRBJ2-7 better, the J assignment may be wrong. Germline lookup yields CDR1 SGHDT and CDR2 YYEEEE. The CDR3 runs 14 residues. CDR3: CASSWTDSSYEQYF. The CDR3 DNA reads TGTGCCAGCAGCTGGACGGACAGTTCCTACGAGCAGTACTTC.

This clone was picked up one time. This chain connects TRBV30 to TRBJ2-5; 9 bases are shared with TRBD1. Germline-derived CDR1 and CDR2 are GTSNPN and SVGIG (reference sequence). The CDR3 has 15 residues. J lost 4 bases, V lost 3 bases, and 9 bases had no gene match. This CDR3 reads CAWRGSGQGGETQYF. DNA of the CDR3: TGTGCCTGGAGAGGATCGGGACAGGGAGGAGAGACCCAGTACTTC. Supplemented by reference TRBV30 and TRBJ2-5, the full variable domain reads SQTIHQWPATLVQPVGSPLSLECTVEGTSNPNLYWYRQAAGRGLQLLFYSVGIGQISSEVPQNLSASRPQDRQFILSSKKLLLSDSGFYLCAWRGSGQGGETQYFGPGTRLLVL.

The gene calls are TRBV2 and TRBJ2-7; D perhaps matches TRBD1 (5 bases). Germline assignment: CDR1 SNHLY and CDR2 FYNNEI. V shed 5 bases and J shed 4 bases, with 9 bases lying between them. The CDR3 runs 12 residues. CDR3 amino acids: CASSRDSYEQYF. CDR3 DNA sequence: TGTGCCAGCAGTCGAGACAGTTACGAGCAGTACTTC.

The J gene is TRBJ1-2, the V gene TRBV4-3, with D unresolved. The CDR3 is 16 residues long. Germline V lookup: CDR1 LGHNA, CDR2 YSLEER. Trimming left V 2 bases short and J 7 bases short, with 20 bases between. CDR3 coding DNA: TGCGCCAGCAGCCAAACTAGTGGCGGTCGCGCCCCTGGCTACACCTTC. Its translation: CASSQTSGGRAPGYTF.

The chain has TRBV12-5 and TRBJ2-1; 16 bases are a match to TRBD2. After removal of 1 base from V and 6 bases from J, the junction contained 9 bases not matched to a gene. Germline CDR1 LGHNT, CDR2 FRNRAP. This CDR3 has 19 residues. The CDR3, as DNA: TGTGCTAGTGGTTTGGAACCGGGACTAGCGGGAGGGCCAGTCAATGAGCAGTTCTTC. It is translated as CASGLEPGLAGGPVNEQFF.

J is TRBJ1-1 and V is TRBV28, with no clear D. In germline, CDR1 is MDHEN, CDR2 SYDVKM. Trimming stripped 2 bases from V and 4 bases from J, with 26 bases between. This CDR3 contains 19 residues. CDR3: CASSLEVEGSHLISTEAFF. In DNA, the CDR3 is TGTGCCAGCAGTTTAGAGGTGGAGGGTAGTCATTTGATCAGCACTGAAGCTTTCTTT.

The genes are TRBV6-4 and TRBJ2-3; perhaps TRBD2 as D (5 bases). This CDR3 contains 14 residues. The germline V and J ends were trimmed by 0 bases and 9 bases, with 13 bases remaining between them. Germline V lookup: CDR1 MRHNA, CDR2 SNTAGT. CDR3 protein: CASSDSGETTTQYF. CDR3 DNA sequence: TGTGCCAGCAGTGACTCTGGGGAGACCACGACGCAGTATTTT.

The chain uses TRBV7-2 and TRBJ2-1, with D possibly matching TRBD1 (6 bases). The CDR3 is made up of 12 amino acids. V lost 3 bases, J lost 7 bases, and 7 bases lay in between. Per germline, CDR1 SGHTA and CDR2 FQGNSA. The CDR3 DNA is TGTGCCAGCAGCTTCAGGGGAAATGAGCAGTTCTTC. This gives the protein CASSFRGNEQFF.

The chain uses TRBV7-9 and TRBJ2-1; 8 bases line up with TRBD1. With 3 bases clipped from V and 8 bases from J, the junction kept 3 bases outside the gene matches. The CDR3 covers 13 residues. Germline V CDR1 and CDR2: SEHNR, FQNEAQ (reference sequence). The CDR3 bases are TGTGCCAGCAGCTTGACGGACAGGGATGAGCAGTTCTTC. It codes for CASSLTDRDEQFF.

In its sample, this clone was seen a few times. The chain uses TRBV4-3 and TRBJ1-4; 10 nucleotides line up with TRBD1. The CDR3 is made up of 17 amino acids. V lost 1 base and J lost 5; bases outside the gene matches: 7. CDR1 is LGHNA and CDR2 is YSLEER in the germline V gene. The CDR3 DNA is TGCGCCAGCAGCCAAGGGACTCGGACAGGGGGGAATGAAAAACTGTTTTTT. This sequence encodes CASSQGTRTGGNEKLFF.